The 30 T cell receptor beta chains presented below share a single source sample, sequenced in a study of T-cell reconstitution after alpha-beta-depleted transplantation in children. Unique molecular identifiers were used in preparing the TCRbeta library. TCRdb fed the PCR reads into MiXCR, producing one record per CDR3 protein. Counted here are about a million distinct CDR3 sequences, about 31% occurring once; the ten biggest clones make up roughly 28%. The sample consisted of PBMCs, mostly from graft donor cells, taken 360 days after TCRalphabeta/CD19-depleted stem cell transplant. These receptors all stem from a boy younger than two who had a stem cell transplant for SCID, so the T cells may come from the graft donor.

This clonotype was seen only a few times. V usage is TRBV7-9 and J usage is TRBJ2-3; D is possibly TRBD2 (6 bases). The CDR3 loop spans 15 amino acids. Germline CDR1 and CDR2: SEHNR and FQNEAQ (reference sequence). Trimming took 7 bases from V and 2 from J, leaving 16 bases between them. DNA for the CDR3: TGTGCCAGCAACCCAAAGGGACTCTTCACAGATACGCAGTATTTT. Its protein is CASNPKGLFTDTQYF.

V gene TRBV20-1 combines with J gene TRBJ1-5; 8 nucleotides match TRBD1. Germline V lookup: CDR1 DFQATT, CDR2 SNEGSKA (reference sequence). Trimming took 5 bases from V and 6 from J; bases not matched to a gene: 9. The CDR3 is 14 amino acids. The CDR3 reads CSAPQGARGQPQHF. The CDR3 DNA is TGCAGTGCTCCTCAGGGGGCGCGGGGTCAGCCCCAGCATTTT.

This clonotype appeared a few times. This chain joins TRBV9 and TRBJ2-3, with TRBD2 as a possible D gene (6 bases). Germline V CDR1 and CDR2: SGDLS, YYNGEE. V was cut by 3 bases and J by 1 base, with 12 bases left in between. The CDR3 has 15 amino acids. The CDR3 reads CASSAGLLRTDTQYF. The CDR3 DNA follows: TGTGCCAGCAGCGCCGGACTACTCCGCACAGATACGCAGTATTTT.

This clonotype was detected a few times. This chain joins TRBV3-1 and TRBJ2-7, with TRBD1 identical over 8 bases. The CDR3 runs 15 residues. The V and J ends lost 1 base and 6 bases, in that order; junction bases with no gene match: 8. The germline V gene has CDR1 LGHDT and CDR2 YNNKEL (reference sequence). For the CDR3, the DNA is TGTGCCAGCAGCCAAGTTGGACAGGGAGGCCTCGAGCAGTACTTC. It translates to CASSQVGQGGLEQYF.

The sample holds one count of this clonotype. V usage is TRBV9 and J usage is TRBJ2-5; D perhaps matches TRBD2 (7 bases). The V and J ends lost 0 bases and 5 bases respectively, with 14 bases between them. From germline, CDR1 is SGDLS and CDR2 YYNGEE. The CDR3 contains 15 residues. CDR3 nucleotide sequence: TGTGCCAGCAGCGTAGTGGCGGGGGCCCTCGAGACCCAGTACTTC. This codes for CASSVVAGALETQYF.

J is TRBJ1-1 and V is TRBV5-1; 7 nucleotides agree with TRBD1. This CDR3 comprises 13 residues. V gave up 2 bases and J gave up 7 bases; unmatched junction bases: 5. The germline gives CDR1 SGHRS, CDR2 YFSETQ. DNA for the CDR3: TGCGCCAGCAGCTTCGACAGGGTGGGTGAAGCTTTCTTT. It yields the protein CASSFDRVGEAFF.

This clonotype was picked up a small number of times. The chain combines TRBV10-3 with TRBJ2-5; 9 nucleotides match TRBD1. J lost 4 bases, V lost 6 bases, and 6 bases had no gene match. This CDR3 has 14 amino acids. Germline V gene sequence: CDR1 ENHRY, CDR2 SYGVKD. The CDR3 DNA reads TGTGCCATCAGGATGACAGGGGGGGCAGAGACCCAGTACTTC. This encodes CAIRMTGGAETQYF.

The chain has TRBV5-1 and TRBJ2-7; 11 nucleotides line up with TRBD2. Trimming at V came to 2 bases and at J to 0 bases, leaving 7 bases not matched to a gene. This CDR3 comprises 17 residues. Germline lookup yields CDR1 SGHRS and CDR2 YFSETQ. The CDR3 region is CASSFPLTSGDSYEQYF. In DNA, the CDR3 is TGCGCCAGCAGCTTCCCTCTGACTAGCGGGGACTCCTACGAGCAGTACTTC. Complete variable domain (other parts from reference TRBV5-1 and TRBJ2-7): KAGVTQTPRYLIKTRGQQVTLSCSPISGHRSVSWYQQTPGQGLQFLFEYFSETQRNKGNFPGRFSGRQFSNSRSEMNVSTLELGDSALYLCASSFPLTSGDSYEQYFGPGTRLTVT.

This clonotype was observed a handful of times. The V call is TRBV28, the J call TRBJ2-3; 9 nucleotides line up with TRBD1. Germline CDR1 and CDR2: MDHEN and SYDVKM. V lost 4 bases, J lost 2 bases, and 4 bases stayed unmatched. The CDR3 is made up of 15 amino acids. DNA of the CDR3: TGTGCCAGCAGTTCGGGACAGGGATACACAGATACGCAGTATTTT. This encodes CASSSGQGYTDTQYF. The complete variable domain, with remaining parts taken from reference TRBV28 and TRBJ2-3, reads DVKVTQSSRYLVKRTGEKVFLECVQDMDHENMFWYRQDPGLGLRLIYFSYDVKMKEKGDIPEGYSVSREKKERFSLILESASTNQTSMYLCASSSGQGYTDTQYFGPGTRLTVL.

This chain joins TRBV25-1 and TRBJ2-5; D unclear. This CDR3 region has 14 residues. The V gene's germline CDR1 is MGHDK and CDR2 SYGVNS. Trimming shortened V by 2 bases and J by 7 bases, and 14 bases separated the two germline ends. The CDR3 region has the DNA TGTGCCAGCAGTGAACTAAGACCCTGGGGGACCCAGTACTTC. It encodes CASSELRPWGTQYF.

J is TRBJ2-5 and V is TRBV14; TRBD1 matches at 8 bases. The CDR3 runs 15 residues. Germline CDR1 and CDR2: SGHDN and FVKESK. After removal of 4 bases from V and 4 bases from J, the junction contained 8 bases not matched to a gene. In DNA, the CDR3 is TGTGCCAGCAGCCGATCAAGACAGGGGCCAGAGACCCAGTACTTC. Its translation: CASSRSRQGPETQYF.

This clonotype was picked up a small number of times. The rearrangement uses TRBV20-1 and TRBJ2-3, with 15 bases matching TRBD2. Germline CDR1 and CDR2: DFQATT and SNEGSKA (reference sequence). The trim removed 0 bases at V and 5 bases at J, leaving 9 bases unmatched. The CDR3 is made up of 18 amino acids. The CDR3 here is CSARDRGLAGGRGDTQYF. The CDR3 DNA is TGCAGTGCTAGAGATCGAGGACTAGCGGGGGGGAGGGGAGATACGCAGTATTTT.

The chain combines TRBV12-3 or TRBV12-4 with TRBJ2-3, with 7 bases that match TRBD1. CDR3 size: 14 residues. The V and J ends lost 4 bases and 4 bases, in that order; junction bases with no gene match: 5. The DNA for the CDR3 is TGTGCCAGCAGTTCGAGGGGGCGCCCAGATACGCAGTATTTT. Amino acid sequence: CASSSRGRPDTQYF.

The rearrangement uses TRBV29-1 and TRBJ1-1; D is ambiguous. CDR1 SQVTM and CDR2 ANQGSEA come from the germline V gene. V dropped 1 base and J dropped 0 bases, with 15 bases sitting between them. CDR3 length: 16 amino acids. The CDR3 is CSVEGSRRGLNTEAFF. CDR3 DNA sequence: TGCAGCGTTGAAGGCAGTCGACGCGGGCTGAACACTGAAGCTTTCTTT. Drawing the rest from reference TRBV29-1 and TRBJ1-1, the complete variable domain is SAVISQKPSRDICQRGTSLTIQCQVDSQVTMMFWYRQQPGQSLTLIATANQGSEATYESGFVIDKFPISRPNLTFSTLTVSNMSPEDSSIYLCSVEGSRRGLNTEAFFGQGTRLTVV.

J is TRBJ2-1 and V is TRBV12-3 or TRBV12-4, with D perhaps matching TRBD2 (6 bases). The CDR3 contains 13 residues. The V end lost 6 bases, the J end lost 12 bases, and 18 bases lay between the germline ends. This chain's CDR3 is CASRNPGSGGQFF. Here the CDR3 DNA reads TGTGCCAGCAGAAACCCAGGGTCCGGGGGGCAGTTCTTC.

This rearrangement joins TRBV5-1 to TRBJ2-1, with D hard to call. This CDR3 is 12 amino acids long. Germline CDR1 SGHRS, CDR2 YFSETQ. V shed 0 bases and J shed 10 bases, with 8 bases lying between them. DNA for the CDR3: TGCGCCAGCAGCTTGGTCGGAGAGGAGCAGTTCTTC. Protein sequence: CASSLVGEEQFF.

This clonotype was counted between two and nine times. The gene calls are TRBV24-1 and TRBJ2-1; 8 bases are a match to TRBD2. The V gene's germline CDR1 is KGHDR and CDR2 SFDVKD. The CDR3 consists of 16 residues. The V segment lost 0 bases and the J segment 9 bases; nucleotides outside the gene matches: 9. The CDR3 sequence is CATSDLGRGAHVEQFF. The CDR3 coding sequence is TGTGCCACCAGTGATTTGGGGCGGGGGGCCCATGTTGAGCAGTTCTTC.

CDR3 bases: TGCAGTGCTAGAGTGGTAGAAGGGGGTAACACTGAAGCTTTCTTT. It translates to CSARVVEGGNTEAFF. The V and J genes are TRBV20-1 and TRBJ1-1; TRBD1 might be the D (6 bases). Germline values: CDR1 DFQATT, CDR2 SNEGSKA (reference sequence). This CDR3 contains 15 residues. V shed 1 base and J shed 2 bases, with 14 bases lying between them.

This clonotype was counted once. The chain combines TRBV5-5 with TRBJ2-5; D might be TRBD1 (6 bases). The germline CDR1 and CDR2 sequences are SGHKS and YYEKEE (reference sequence). Deletions cut 0 bases from V and 5 bases from J, with 17 bases between. This CDR3 comprises 16 residues. CDR3 residues: CASSLGVVGQLETQYF. The CDR3 bases are TGTGCCAGCAGCTTGGGGGTGGTGGGACAACTGGAGACCCAGTACTTC.

The chain joins TRBV12-3 or TRBV12-4 to TRBJ2-7; unclear D gene. V shed 3 bases and J shed 2 bases, with 8 bases lying between them. This CDR3 contains 13 residues. CDR3 sequence reads: CASSFARTYEQYF. CDR3 DNA: TGTGCCAGCAGTTTCGCCCGAACCTACGAGCAGTACTTC.

This clonotype has just a few counts. The V call is TRBV5-1, the J call TRBJ2-7; TRBD2 is a possible D gene (5 bases). The germline V gene encodes CDR1 SGHRS and CDR2 YFSETQ. V lost 4 bases and J 3 bases, leaving 14 bases between the germline ends. The CDR3 totals 14 residues. The CDR3 DNA reads TGCGCCAGCAGCCCCGAAGGAGGTGTCTACGAGCAGTACTTC. Protein product: CASSPEGGVYEQYF.

At least ten counts were recorded for this clonotype. This chain joins TRBV5-6 and TRBJ2-7; the match to TRBD1 covers 7 bases. After removal of 0 bases from V and 4 bases from J, the junction contained 4 bases not matched to a gene. Germline V gene data show CDR1 as SGHDT and CDR2 as YYEEEE. The CDR3 has 14 amino acids. The CDR3 region is CASSLGQGWYEQYF. CDR3 DNA: TGTGCCAGCAGCTTGGGACAGGGATGGTACGAGCAGTACTTC.

This chain uses TRBV3-1 with TRBJ1-1; D call uncertain. Germline V CDR1 and CDR2: LGHDT, YNNKEL (reference sequence). V was clipped by 0 bases and J by 7 bases, with 9 bases between them. This CDR3 spans 13 amino acids. The CDR3 DNA follows: TGTGCCAGCAGCCAAGATCCGGCGGATGAAGCTTTCTTT. Its translation: CASSQDPADEAFF.

This clonotype was recorded a few times. The gene calls are TRBV9 and TRBJ2-1; TRBD2 matches 10 bases. V shed 7 bases and J 9 bases; nucleotides not matched to a gene: 13. The CDR3 runs to 15 residues. The V gene's germline CDR1 is SGDLS and CDR2 YYNGEE. For the CDR3, the DNA is TGTGCCAGCCGCCCTTTGAGCGGGGGGGACGGTGAGCAGTTCTTC. It encodes CASRPLSGGDGEQFF.

This chain links TRBV3-1 with TRBJ2-1; a weak D match, TRBD2 (5 bases). The germline V gene encodes CDR1 LGHDT and CDR2 YNNKEL (reference sequence). Trimming removed 6 bases from V and 5 bases from J, with 14 bases in between. The CDR3 totals 14 residues. CDR3 in amino acids: CASRRTGVDNEQFF. DNA for the CDR3: TGTGCCAGCAGGCGCACCGGGGTAGACAATGAGCAGTTCTTC.

This clonotype was detected a few times. This chain uses TRBV7-6 with TRBJ1-3, with D perhaps TRBD1 (5 bases). In germline, CDR1 is SGHVS, CDR2 FNYEAQ. V dropped 7 bases and J dropped 8 bases, with 18 bases sitting between them. The CDR3 is made up of 14 amino acids. The CDR3: CASTVGGWEDTIYF. The CDR3 DNA is TGTGCCAGCACCGTTGGGGGTTGGGAAGACACCATATATTTT. The full variable domain, in which reference TRBV7-6 and TRBJ1-3 provide the parts outside the CDR3, is GAGVSQSPRYKVTKRGQDVALRCDPISGHVSLYWYRQALGQGPEFLTYFNYEAQQDKSGLPNDRFSAERPEGSISTLTIQRTEQRDSAMYRCASTVGGWEDTIYFGEGSWLTVV.

The chain uses TRBV4-3 and TRBJ2-2, with TRBD1 as a possible D gene (6 bases). V lost 1 base and J lost 5, with 23 bases in between. The length of the CDR3 is 19 residues. Germline V gene sequence: CDR1 LGHNA, CDR2 YSLEER. Written as DNA, the CDR3 is TGCGCCAGCAGCCAAGTCCTCCTGGACAGAGGGCCCAAGACCGGGGAGCTGTTTTTT. Amino acids: CASSQVLLDRGPKTGELFF.

This clonotype turned up a few times. This chain uses TRBV7-2 with TRBJ2-1; D remains unclear. The CDR3 totals 13 residues. The germline V and J ends were trimmed by 4 bases and 5 bases, with 9 bases remaining between them. CDR1 is SGHTA and CDR2 is FQGNSA in the germline V gene. The CDR3 here is CASSSGRDNEQFF. The CDR3 DNA follows: TGTGCCAGCAGCTCAGGCCGGGACAATGAGCAGTTCTTC.

The chain carries TRBV10-3 and TRBJ2-1; tentative D call: TRBD1 (6 bases). Germline V CDR1 and CDR2: ENHRY, SYGVKD. V was cut by 5 bases and J by 7 bases, with 15 bases left in between. This CDR3 is 14 amino acids long. The CDR3 sequence: CAISSGSRGNEQFF. Written as DNA, the CDR3 is TGTGCCATCAGTTCCGGGTCAAGGGGGAATGAGCAGTTCTTC.

The rearrangement uses TRBV4-3 and TRBJ1-3; D call uncertain. The CDR3 has 16 amino acids. V was pared by 0 bases and J by 0 bases, with 9 bases between. CDR1 and CDR2 from the germline V gene are LGHNA and YSLEER. The DNA of the CDR3 is TGCGCCAGCAGCCAAGATCGGGGTTTCTCTGGAAACACCATATATTTT. This translates into CASSQDRGFSGNTIYF.